Presented here are 2 T cell receptor beta chains from one specimen sequenced in a study of T cells in Graves' hyperthyroidism and ophthalmopathy. Amplified TCR beta CDR3 regions derived from RNA transcripts. HTBI primers were employed in a first-round RT-PCR of the TCR CDR3. TCRdb re-derived calls from the multiplex PCR reads in MiXCR, one entry per CDR3 protein. The sample contains around 420,000 distinct CDR3 sequences, 15% to 19% of which appear only once. What was sequenced was blood. The receptors here all came from a woman aged 18-35 years with Graves' hyperthyroidism.

The V and J genes are TRBV24-1 and TRBJ1-5; no reliable D call. The germline V gene encodes CDR1 KGHDR and CDR2 SFDVKD. This CDR3 has 11 amino acids. The V end was cut by 12 bases, the J end by 3 bases, with 8 bases between. The CDR3 nucleotides are TGTGCCCACGGTTTCAATCAGCCCCAGCATTTT. Translating it yields CAHGFNQPQHF.

Many counts were recorded for this clonotype. The chain recombines TRBV10-2 with TRBJ2-7; D not resolved. The V end lost 0 bases, the J end lost 2 bases, and 11 bases lay between the germline ends. CDR3 length: 15 amino acids. The germline V gene has CDR1 WSHSY and CDR2 SAAADI. CDR3 nucleotide sequence: TGCGCCAGCAGTGAGTCTGGGGTTCAGGCCTACGAGCAGTACTTC. Protein sequence: CASSESGVQAYEQYF.